The 27 T cell receptor beta chains listed next were all sequenced from one sample in a study of shared clonotypes between healthy human individuals. Only in-frame clones appear in the TCRdb table, and some are missing; sequencing was by immunoSEQ multiplex PCR. Of millions of clones in the sample, roughly nine tenths were seen once. Source material: naive CD4+ T cells sorted from blood. Subset described: CD45RA+ positively selected. These receptors originate from a man aged 18 to 35 in good health.

This clone came up once. The chain carries TRBV18 and TRBJ2-3, with unresolved D. Germline V gene sequence: CDR1 KGHSH, CDR2 LQKENI. CDR3 length equals 14 residues. Trimming removed 4 bases from V and 2 bases from J, with 10 bases in between. The CDR3 is CASSRDAPTDTQYF. DNA for the CDR3: TGTGCCAGCTCACGAGATGCCCCCACAGATACGCAGTATTTT.

V usage is TRBV4-1 and J usage is TRBJ2-3, with 9 bases fitting TRBD2. Germline-derived CDR1 and CDR2 are MGHRA and YSYEKL. V shed 4 bases, J shed 5 bases, and the junction held 19 bases outside the gene matches. The CDR3 covers 19 residues. The CDR3 sequence: CASSLTVLAGGGGRDTQYF. The CDR3 DNA is TGCGCCAGCAGCCTAACAGTACTAGCGGGCGGGGGAGGTAGAGATACGCAGTATTTT.

The chain combines TRBV10-3 with TRBJ1-1; TRBD1 agrees at 7 bases. Trimming at V came to 10 bases and at J to 0 bases, leaving 11 bases not matched to a gene. This CDR3 is 15 amino acids long. Germline V gives CDR1 ENHRY, CDR2 SYGVKD. Here the CDR3 reads CATTTGVGMNTEAFF. The CDR3 DNA is TGTGCCACTACAACAGGGGTCGGTATGAACACTGAAGCTTTCTTT.

The chain links TRBV7-9 to TRBJ2-2; TRBD2 matches 10 bases. Germline V gene lookup returns CDR1 SEHNR and CDR2 FQNEAQ (reference sequence). This CDR3 spans 19 amino acids. J was trimmed by 0 bases and V by 5 bases; bases with no gene match: 12. The chain's CDR3 is CASSQPGVAGGSNTGELFF. CDR3 bases: TGTGCCAGCAGCCAACCCGGCGTAGCGGGGGGATCGAACACCGGGGAGCTGTTTTTT.

The chain has TRBV18 and TRBJ1-2; D is uncertain. Germline-derived CDR1 and CDR2 are KGHSH and LQKENI. The CDR3 spans 14 residues. Trimming stripped 2 bases from V and 3 bases from J, with 10 bases between. The CDR3 loop reads CASSPEGLDYGYTF. For the CDR3, the DNA is TGTGCCAGCTCACCAGAGGGCCTGGACTATGGCTACACCTTC. The whole variable domain, remainder taken from reference TRBV18 and TRBJ1-2, is NAGVMQNPRHLVRRRGQEARLRCSPMKGHSHVYWYRQLPEEGLKFMVYLQKENIIDESGMPKERFSAEFPKEGPSILRIQQVVRGDSAAYFCASSPEGLDYGYTFGSGTRLTVV.

Concerning this clone: Other DNA sequences in this sample translate to the same CDR3. This chain links TRBV4-3 with TRBJ2-7, with unresolved D. The CDR3 contains 14 residues. The V gene's germline CDR1 is LGHNA and CDR2 YSLEER. Between the trimmed V and J ends, which lost 1 base and 2 bases, there was a span of 9 bases. The CDR3 bases are TGCGCCAGCAGCCAAGGGACGGGTCCCTACGAGCAGTACTTC. This gives the protein CASSQGTGPYEQYF.

The rearrangement links TRBV5-4 to TRBJ1-1; D unclear. Trimming cost V 5 bases and J 1 base, with 9 bases left between them. Germline assignment: CDR1 SGHNT and CDR2 YYREEE (reference sequence). CDR3 length: 13 residues. The CDR3 loop reads CASSFQANTEAFF. CDR3 in DNA: TGTGCCAGCAGTTTTCAAGCGAACACTGAAGCTTTCTTT.

Concerning this clone itself: This specimen includes other DNA sequences encoding the same CDR3. The chain joins TRBV7-9 to TRBJ1-1; D is undetermined. Per the germline V gene, CDR1 is SEHNR and CDR2 is FQNEAQ (reference sequence). V gave up 0 bases and J gave up 1 base, with 3 bases separating them. This CDR3 spans 13 amino acids. The CDR3 region has the DNA TGTGCCAGCAGCTTAGCCGCGAACACTGAAGCTTTCTTT. Protein product: CASSLAANTEAFF.

The J gene is TRBJ2-1, the V gene TRBV30; TRBD2 matches at 13 bases. Losses at the gene ends were 2 bases for V and 5 bases for J; bases not matched to a gene: 9. Looked up from germline, CDR1 is GTSNPN and CDR2 is SVGIG (reference sequence). The CDR3 contains 17 residues. The CDR3 loop is CAWSLTRTSGSNNEQFF. The CDR3 DNA reads TGTGCCTGGAGTCTCACCCGGACTAGCGGGAGCAACAATGAGCAGTTCTTC.

The chain employs TRBV14 and TRBJ1-5; D remains unclear. This CDR3 has 13 amino acids. Germline CDR1 is SGHDN and CDR2 is FVKESK. Trimming took 4 bases from V and 3 from J, leaving 7 bases between them. CDR3 protein: CASSLSPNQPQHF. In nucleotides, the CDR3 is TGTGCCAGCAGCCTTTCACCCAATCAGCCCCAGCATTTT.

The genes are TRBV5-5 and TRBJ1-1; D is unresolved. Germline values: CDR1 SGHKS, CDR2 YYEKEE (reference sequence). Deletions cut 2 bases from V and 7 bases from J, with 6 bases between. The CDR3 consists of 11 residues. The CDR3 bases are TGTGCCAGCAGCTTTTCATTTGAAGCTTTCTTT. Translated: CASSFSFEAFF.

About this clone itself: Other DNA variants within this sample encode the same CDR3. The chain carries TRBV5-1 and TRBJ1-1; maybe TRBD1 (6 bases). Germline lookup yields CDR1 SGHRS and CDR2 YFSETQ. Trimming stripped 4 bases from V and 1 base from J, with 11 bases between. This CDR3 has 14 residues. The CDR3 loop reads CASSLQGSNTEAFF. DNA for the CDR3: TGCGCCAGCAGCCTACAGGGATCGAACACTGAAGCTTTCTTT.

This chain uses TRBV19 with TRBJ2-2; 10 nucleotides align to TRBD2. Trimming removed 6 bases from V and 3 bases from J; junction bases left unmatched: 10. The CDR3 extends over 17 amino acids. Germline V CDR1 and CDR2: LNHDA, SQIVND (reference sequence). CDR3 residues: CASSTLRTSGYTGELFF. In DNA, the CDR3 is TGTGCCAGTAGCACCCTTAGGACTAGCGGATACACCGGGGAGCTGTTTTTT.

The chain combines TRBV19 with TRBJ2-1; no clear D. Trimming took off 3 bases at V and 12 bases at J, with 21 bases between the two ends. Germline V CDR1 and CDR2: LNHDA, SQIVND (reference sequence). The CDR3 totals 15 residues. The CDR3 sequence is CASSISTKAAFGQFF. In DNA, the CDR3 is TGTGCCAGTAGTATTAGTACCAAGGCGGCTTTCGGGCAGTTCTTC.

The chain carries TRBV7-9 and TRBJ2-3, with D possibly TRBD1 on 5 matching bases. The V end was cut by 5 bases, the J end by 2 bases, with 14 bases between. The CDR3 sequence is 15 residues long. The germline V gene encodes CDR1 SEHNR and CDR2 FQNEAQ (reference sequence). Here the CDR3 DNA reads TGTGCCAGCAGCCCTCGCGACAGCCACACAGATACGCAGTATTTT. The encoded protein is CASSPRDSHTDTQYF.

The rearrangement links TRBV5-1 to TRBJ1-3, with D perhaps TRBD1 (5 bases). The length of the CDR3 is 16 residues. Germline V gives CDR1 SGHRS, CDR2 YFSETQ. The V and J ends lost 0 bases and 2 bases respectively, with 12 bases between them. The chain's CDR3 is CASSLAAGATGNTIYF. The DNA for the CDR3 is TGCGCCAGCAGCTTGGCCGCTGGGGCTACTGGAAACACCATATATTTT.

The chain carries TRBV25-1 and TRBJ2-7; D gene ambiguous. CDR3 length equals 14 residues. The germline V and J ends were trimmed by 3 bases and 0 bases, with 9 bases remaining between them. Germline values: CDR1 MGHDK, CDR2 SYGVNS. In DNA, the CDR3 is TGTGCCAGCAGTGACCGGCTAATCTCCTACGAGCAGTACTTC. It codes for CASSDRLISYEQYF.

The chain combines TRBV6-1 with TRBJ2-5, with D hard to call. Looked up from germline, CDR1 is MNHNS and CDR2 is SASEGT. This CDR3 region has 12 residues. The V gene lost 0 bases and the J gene lost 6 bases, with 5 bases spanning the gap. As DNA, the CDR3 is TGTGCCAGCAGTGAAGCTTGGCAGACCCAGTACTTC. It specifies CASSEAWQTQYF.

The chain couples TRBV6-6 to TRBJ1-1; no definite D call. The CDR3 is 14 residues long. In germline, CDR1 is MNHNY, CDR2 SVGAGI (reference sequence). V was trimmed by 5 bases and J by 4 bases, leaving 14 bases between them. CDR3 protein: CASSSLGSVTEAFF. The DNA for the CDR3 is TGTGCCAGCAGTAGCTTGGGCAGCGTCACTGAAGCTTTCTTT.

The J gene is TRBJ2-7, the V gene TRBV4-1; D is perhaps TRBD2 (6 bases). The CDR3 has 13 residues. V was trimmed by 4 bases and J by 11 bases, leaving 18 bases between them. Germline V gene lookup returns CDR1 MGHRA and CDR2 YSYEKL. The CDR3 DNA reads TGCGCCAGCAGCCGACCTGCAGGGCGGGAAAAGTACTTC. Translated, it gives CASSRPAGREKYF.

This clone was counted once. The rearrangement joins TRBV7-9 to TRBJ1-1, with 7 bases matching TRBD1. V trimming: 5 bases; J trimming: 4 bases; junction bases outside the gene matches: 7. The CDR3 spans 14 residues. The germline V gene has CDR1 SEHNR and CDR2 FQNEAQ (reference sequence). The DNA for the CDR3 is TGTGCCAGCAGCGCTACAGGGGATGGCACTGAAGCTTTCTTT. Its translation: CASSATGDGTEAFF.

This chain joins TRBV10-3 and TRBJ2-1, with 7 bases that match TRBD2. The V segment lost 6 bases and the J segment 3 bases; nucleotides outside the gene matches: 5. This CDR3 has 14 amino acids. Germline CDR1 is ENHRY and CDR2 is SYGVKD. The DNA for the CDR3 is TGTGCCATCAGGGGGACTACTGGCTACAATGAGCAGTTCTTC. This gives the protein CAIRGTTGYNEQFF.

V is TRBV7-9 and J is TRBJ2-1; TRBD1 aligns across 9 bases. Trimming removed 3 bases from V and 4 bases from J; junction bases left unmatched: 4. Germline V gives CDR1 SEHNR, CDR2 FQNEAQ (reference sequence). The CDR3 contains 15 residues. In nucleotides, the CDR3 is TGTGCCAGCAGCTTCAGGGGACAGGGTTACAATGAGCAGTTCTTC. It yields the protein CASSFRGQGYNEQFF.

A note on this clone: Other nucleotide sequences in the sample specify the same CDR3. J is TRBJ2-5 and V is TRBV20-1, with D hard to call. CDR1 is DFQATT, CDR2 SNEGSKA, per germline (reference sequence). V was cut by 5 bases and J by 2 bases, with 6 bases left in between. This CDR3 has 11 residues. CDR3 nucleotides: TGCAGTGCTCCACATCAAGAGACCCAGTACTTC. Translated, it gives CSAPHQETQYF.

As to this clone: The same CDR3 is also encoded by other DNA sequences in this sample. This rearrangement joins TRBV2 to TRBJ1-5; a weak D match, TRBD1 (6 bases). Germline CDR1 reads SNHLY; CDR2 reads FYNNEI. Deletions cut 5 bases from V and 4 bases from J, with 6 bases between. CDR3 length equals 12 residues. CDR3 in amino acids: CASSTGNQPQHF. The CDR3 DNA reads TGTGCCAGCAGTACAGGGAATCAGCCCCAGCATTTT.

There are a few counts of this clone. This chain links TRBV10-3 with TRBJ2-2; D is uncertain. The V end was cut by 10 bases, the J end by 4 bases, with 7 bases between. The CDR3 length is 11 residues. Germline CDR1 is ENHRY and CDR2 is SYGVKD. DNA of the CDR3: TGTGCCACCAAGCGCACCGGGGAGCTGTTTTTT. It yields the protein CATKRTGELFF.

The chain employs TRBV27 and TRBJ2-1; D gene unclear. The V end was cut by 6 bases, the J end by 8 bases, with 8 bases between. Germline lookup yields CDR1 MNHEY and CDR2 SMNVEV (reference sequence). The CDR3 runs to 11 residues. The CDR3 DNA is TGTGCCAGCAGCAAATTATATGAGCAGTTCTTC. Protein: CASSKLYEQFF.